The present entry profiles one T cell receptor beta chain with its context. This entry is derived from a study of shared T cell receptors in the human thymus. Only in-frame clones appear in the TCRdb table, and some are missing; sequencing was by immunoSEQ multiplex PCR. Among about 710,000 clones listed, more than 70% were seen once. Per germline, CDR1 SNHLY and CDR2 FYNNEI. The CDR3 contains 14 residues. These data were likewise used in another study, on human thymus T cells.

Sequenced input: thymocytes. The origin of this receptor is a boy in the first two years of life with a congenital heart defect. This chain uses TRBV2 with TRBJ2-7; 8 positions match TRBD2. The J call could be wrong; TRBJ2-1 is a better fit for the DNA end. The CDR3 coding sequence is TGTGCCAGCAGTGCGGGAGGGTCCCACAATGAGCAGTTCTTC. Protein: CASSAGGSHNEQFF.